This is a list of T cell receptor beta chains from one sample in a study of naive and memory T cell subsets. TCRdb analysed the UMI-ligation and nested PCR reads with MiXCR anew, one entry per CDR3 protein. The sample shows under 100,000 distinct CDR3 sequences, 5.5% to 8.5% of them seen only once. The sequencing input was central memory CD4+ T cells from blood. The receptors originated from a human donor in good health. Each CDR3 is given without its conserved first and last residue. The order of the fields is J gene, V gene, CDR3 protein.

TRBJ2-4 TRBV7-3 ASSSGGSKNIQY
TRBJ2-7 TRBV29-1 SVVFPDRSSYEQY
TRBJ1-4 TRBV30 ASGQGSLSELF
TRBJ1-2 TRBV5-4 ASSWRDRGPI
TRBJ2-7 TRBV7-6 ASSLPGTGS
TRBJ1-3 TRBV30 AWTGGNTIY
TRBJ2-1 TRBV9 ASSVVSQGNNEQF
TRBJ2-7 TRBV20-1 SASLGPNEQY
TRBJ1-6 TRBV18 ASSPRQPSPLH
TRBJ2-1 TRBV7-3 ASSHRGGSYNEQF
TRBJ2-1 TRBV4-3 ASSQTGQGIEQF
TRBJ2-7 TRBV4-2 ASSQEDGGPYEQY
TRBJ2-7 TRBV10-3 AISASSYEQY
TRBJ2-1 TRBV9 ASSGGLAGSGPEQF
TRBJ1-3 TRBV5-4 ASSQTGNTIY
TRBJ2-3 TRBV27 ASSLTIPTDTQY
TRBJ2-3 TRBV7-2 ASSFDGGASSQY
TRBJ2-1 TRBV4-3 ASSQVLAGGGIYNEQF
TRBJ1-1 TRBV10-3 AISESEEPNTEAF
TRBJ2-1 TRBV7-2 ASRQGGGSYNEQF
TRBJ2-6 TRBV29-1 SAGSGANVLT
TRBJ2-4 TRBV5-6 ASSKSGRINIQY
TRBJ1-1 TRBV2 ASNPTEGTEAF
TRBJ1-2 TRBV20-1 SARIQGVFYGYT